The subject of this entry is one T cell receptor beta chain. Its antigen is still unknown. The data were taken from a study of T-cell memory formation after mild COVID-19. Findings and caveats of the study: The study found contracting CD4+ clones mainly in CM and EM and contracting CD8+ clones in EMRA. Memory sampled before infection contained some responding clones, suggesting cross-reactive memory joined.

TCRdb processed the 5' RACE reads anew with MiXCR; each CDR3 protein has one entry. Of around 200,000 distinct CDR3 sequences in the sample, about 9.2% were seen once. The material sequenced was PBMCs or a T cell subset sorted from them (not recorded which). The source of this sequence is a man aged 18 to 29 who had mild COVID-19 (a few samples of this study predate the infection). Cell type and time point are not known.

The CDR3 loop reads CASLRAGAANTGELFF. In DNA form, the CDR3 reads TGTGCCAGCCTCCGTGCAGGCGCTGCGAACACCGGGGAGCTGTTTTTT. This chain joins TRBV6-2 or TRBV6-3 and TRBJ2-2; the D is unclear. V lost 8 bases to trimming and J lost 0 bases, with 16 bases between them. This CDR3 is 16 amino acids long. Germline CDR1 reads MNHEY; CDR2 reads SVGEGT.